A single sample gave rise to the 27 T cell receptor beta chains below, sequenced in a study of T cell changes during pregnancy in multiple sclerosis. Here immunoSEQ multiplex PCR was the method, and the copy in TCRdb shows in-frame clones only, minus some. Seen here are tens of thousands of clones, around 92% observed once, and the top ten hold 2.8%. The sample here was peripheral blood, taken in the third trimester of pregnancy. These receptors all come from a female donor in good health, enrolled as a control in a pregnancy study.

The chain links TRBV4-2 to TRBJ1-4; TRBD1 might be the D (5 bases). V was clipped by 0 bases and J by 8 bases, with 19 bases between them. The CDR3 runs 17 residues. CDR1 is LGHNA, CDR2 YNFKEQ, per germline. CDR3 sequence (DNA): TGTGCCAGCAGCCAAGATATAGGTAGCTTTCAGGGAGAAAAACTGTTTTTT. Encoded protein: CASSQDIGSFQGEKLFF.

V gene TRBV5-1 combines with J gene TRBJ2-3; the match to TRBD2 covers 7 bases. This CDR3 has 12 amino acids. CDR1 is SGHRS and CDR2 is YFSETQ in the germline V gene. After removal of 4 bases from V and 4 bases from J, the junction contained 0 bases not matched to a gene. CDR3 amino acids: CASSRGADTQYF. The CDR3, as DNA: TGCGCCAGCAGCCGGGGGGCAGATACGCAGTATTTT.

This rearrangement joins TRBV5-1 to TRBJ2-2; 8 bases match TRBD1. Looked up from germline, CDR1 is SGHRS and CDR2 is YFSETQ. This CDR3 comprises 15 residues. Trimming cost V 3 bases and J 4 bases; bases outside gene matches: 5. CDR3: CASSSDRGGTGELFF. DNA of the CDR3: TGCGCCAGCAGCTCTGACAGGGGAGGCACCGGGGAGCTGTTTTTT.

The chain links TRBV6-6 to TRBJ2-7; D gene uncertain. The CDR3 contains 13 residues. V was shortened by 5 bases and J by 5 bases, with 13 bases between the two germline ends. The germline V gene encodes CDR1 MNHNY and CDR2 SVGAGI (reference sequence). The CDR3 coding sequence is TGTGCCAGCAGTCAGACCAACAGCAACGAGCAGTACTTC. Its translation: CASSQTNSNEQYF.

The CDR3 here is CASRSSYREKPAYEQYF. In DNA, the CDR3 is TGTGCCAGCCGTAGTTCCTACAGGGAAAAGCCCGCCTACGAGCAGTACTTC. This chain links TRBV28 with TRBJ2-7, with a possible D match to TRBD1 (6 bases). V lost 8 bases to trimming and J lost 2 bases, with 25 bases between them. The CDR3 length is 17 residues. The V gene's germline CDR1 is MDHEN and CDR2 SYDVKM.

This rearrangement joins TRBV28 to TRBJ1-5; TRBD1 aligns across 9 bases. The CDR3 length is 16 residues. Germline CDR1 is MDHEN and CDR2 is SYDVKM. With 10 bases clipped from V and 3 bases from J, the junction kept 13 bases outside the gene matches. The CDR3, as DNA: TGTGCCACCTCCCCGAGGGGACAGGGAATCAATCAGCCCCAGCATTTT. It yields the protein CATSPRGQGINQPQHF.

V and J are TRBV27 and TRBJ2-7, with 8 bases identical to TRBD1. The ends lost 2 bases at V and 3 bases at J; junction bases unmatched: 0. Per germline, CDR1 MNHEY and CDR2 SMNVEV (reference sequence). The CDR3 has 13 amino acids. CDR3 DNA sequence: TGTGCCAGCAGTTTAACAGGGGGCTACGAGCAGTACTTC. Its protein is CASSLTGGYEQYF.

The rearrangement links TRBV21-1 to TRBJ2-7; the tabulated D call, TRBD1, remains unverified against the DNA. TRBV21-1 counts as a pseudogene. The CDR3 runs to 16 residues. The CDR3 nucleotides read TGTGCCAGCAGCAACGACCGGACAGGCAATACCTACGAGCAGTACTTC. It is translated as CASSNDRTGNTYEQYF.

This chain's CDR3 is CASSPVGGISYEQYF. In DNA form, the CDR3 reads TGTGCCAGTAGCCCAGTGGGCGGGATTTCCTACGAGCAGTACTTC. The chain uses TRBV19 and TRBJ2-7; possible D gene TRBD2, 6 bases. V was pared by 6 bases and J by 1 base, with 16 bases between. Germline V gives CDR1 LNHDA, CDR2 SQIVND (reference sequence). The CDR3 is 15 residues long.

This chain uses TRBV7-2 with TRBJ2-7, with D perhaps TRBD1 (5 bases). The germline V and J ends were trimmed by 5 bases and 2 bases, with 13 bases remaining between them. The germline V gene encodes CDR1 SGHTA and CDR2 FQGNSA. This CDR3 contains 14 residues. In DNA, the CDR3 is TGTGCCAGCAGCGCAGGGTTGCAGGCCTACGAGCAGTACTTC. Translation: CASSAGLQAYEQYF.

V is TRBV9 and J is TRBJ2-1; 8 bases map to TRBD2. After removal of 7 bases from V and 4 bases from J, the junction contained 4 bases not matched to a gene. Germline CDR1 and CDR2: SGDLS and YYNGEE. This CDR3 is 13 amino acids long. The CDR3 reads CASSREGYNEQFF. DNA of the CDR3: TGTGCCAGCTCCCGGGAGGGGTACAATGAGCAGTTCTTC.

This sequence joins TRBV6-6 and TRBJ1-5; D uncertain. The germline gives CDR1 MNHNY, CDR2 SVGAGI (reference sequence). The CDR3 contains 14 residues. Trimming shortened V by 2 bases and J by 0 bases, and 5 bases separated the two germline ends. The DNA of the CDR3 is TGTGCCAGCAGTTACCAGGTTAGCAATCAGCCCCAGCATTTT. It encodes CASSYQVSNQPQHF.

The chain links TRBV5-8 to TRBJ2-6; TRBD1 agrees at 8 bases. The CDR3 spans 16 residues. Germline V gene lookup returns CDR1 SGHTS and CDR2 YDEGEE. Germline trimming cut 7 bases from V and 3 bases from J; bases unmatched to any gene: 9. The CDR3 protein is CASSDRVSGGANVLTF. The CDR3 DNA reads TGTGCCAGCTCGGACAGGGTATCCGGTGGGGCCAACGTCCTGACTTTC. Filled out from reference TRBV5-8 and TRBJ2-6, the complete variable domain reads EAGVTQSPTHLIKTRGQQATLRCSPISGHTSVYWYQQALGLGLQFLLWYDEGEERNRGNFPPRFSGRQFPNYSSELNVNALELEDSALYLCASSDRVSGGANVLTFGAGSRLTVL.

The chain carries TRBV4-1 and TRBJ2-7; the match to TRBD1 covers 8 bases. The CDR3 totals 16 residues. The V gene end was trimmed by 0 bases and the J gene end by 3 bases; junction bases not matched to a gene: 7. CDR1 and CDR2 (germline): MGHRA, YSYEKL. The CDR3 reads CASSQEQGASVYEQYF. Here the CDR3 DNA reads TGCGCCAGCAGCCAAGAGCAGGGGGCGTCGGTCTACGAGCAGTACTTC.

The chain uses TRBV5-4 and TRBJ2-5, with D perhaps TRBD1 (6 bases). The ends were cut back, 2 bases at V and 5 bases at J, with 13 bases in the middle. Germline V CDR1 and CDR2: SGHNT, YYREEE (reference sequence). The CDR3 has 14 amino acids. The CDR3 region is CASSLSGTIETQYF. In DNA, the CDR3 is TGTGCCAGCAGCTTATCCGGGACAATTGAGACCCAGTACTTC.

The CDR3 here is CASSQGGGVNTEAFF. CDR3 sequence (DNA): TGCGCCAGCAGCCAGGGTGGGGGGGTTAACACTGAAGCTTTCTTT. The chain recombines TRBV4-1 with TRBJ1-1, with D tentatively TRBD1 (5 bases). The CDR3 spans 15 residues. Germline CDR1 MGHRA, CDR2 YSYEKL. The ends were cut back, 3 bases at V and 2 bases at J, with 13 bases in the middle.

V gene TRBV28 combines with J gene TRBJ1-6, with 7 bases aligning to TRBD1. V lost 3 bases and J lost 10; bases outside the gene matches: 6. The germline gives CDR1 MDHEN, CDR2 SYDVKM. The CDR3 has 14 amino acids. The CDR3 bases are TGTGCCAGCAGTTTTCGACAGGGTGGGTCACCCCTCCACTTT. This sequence encodes CASSFRQGGSPLHF. Combining the CDR3 with reference TRBV28 and TRBJ1-6 gives the whole variable domain DVKVTQSSRYLVKRTGEKVFLECVQDMDHENMFWYRQDPGLGLRLIYFSYDVKMKEKGDIPEGYSVSREKKERFSLILESASTNQTSMYLCASSFRQGGSPLHFGNGTRLTVT.

V gene TRBV28 combines with J gene TRBJ2-7, with 8 bases aligning to TRBD2. With 6 bases clipped from V and 0 bases from J, the junction kept 7 bases outside the gene matches. This CDR3 has 15 amino acids. The germline gives CDR1 MDHEN, CDR2 SYDVKM. DNA for the CDR3: TGTGCCAGCAGGGAGAGCGGGGGCAGCTCCTACGAGCAGTACTTC. It specifies CASRESGGSSYEQYF.

This chain connects TRBV19 to TRBJ1-2; possible D gene TRBD1, 5 bases. V lost 8 bases, J lost 8 bases, and 12 bases lay in between. Per the germline V gene, CDR1 is LNHDA and CDR2 is SQIVND (reference sequence). The CDR3 totals 11 residues. In DNA, the CDR3 is TGTGCCAGTCGTGGGGCTAGGGGCTACACCTTC. Translating gives CASRGARGYTF.

CDR3 sequence reads: CASSLSLAQHF. The CDR3 bases are TGTGCCAGCAGTTTGAGTCTGGCCCAGCATTTT. V is TRBV28 and J is TRBJ1-5; D remains unclear. Germline loops: CDR1 MDHEN, CDR2 SYDVKM. V dropped 3 bases and J dropped 11 bases, with 8 bases sitting between them. The CDR3 is 11 amino acids.

CDR3 nucleotides: TGTGCCAGCAGCCAGGATACTAGTTCCTACGGGCAGTACTTC. Protein sequence: CASSQDTSSYGQYF. The V gene is TRBV4-2, the J gene TRBJ2-5; D might be TRBD2 (5 bases). This CDR3 has 14 amino acids. The V end was cut by 3 bases, the J end by 11 bases, with 19 bases between. Per germline, CDR1 LGHNA and CDR2 YNFKEQ.

The chain joins TRBV6-4 to TRBJ1-6, with no clear D. Per the germline V gene, CDR1 is MRHNA and CDR2 is SNTAGT. The CDR3 is 17 amino acids. V was clipped by 3 bases and J by 7 bases, with 19 bases between them. As DNA, the CDR3 is TGTGCCAGCAGTGAATCGGGTGTGACTACGGGCAATTCACCCCTCCACTTT. Protein product: CASSESGVTTGNSPLHF.

The J gene is TRBJ1-2, the V gene TRBV7-2; 9 positions agree with TRBD1. CDR1 SGHTA and CDR2 FQGNSA come from the germline V gene. The CDR3 length is 14 residues. Trimming at V came to 0 bases and at J to 7 bases, leaving 3 bases not matched to a gene. CDR3 amino acids: CASSLAGTGPGYTF. The CDR3, as DNA: TGTGCCAGCAGCTTAGCCGGGACAGGGCCTGGCTACACCTTC.

This rearrangement joins TRBV29-1 to TRBJ2-5; possibly TRBD2 for D (7 bases). Trimming cost V 1 base and J 7 bases, with 16 bases left between them. The CDR3 runs 14 residues. CDR1 SQVTM and CDR2 ANQGSEA come from the germline V gene. This CDR3 reads CSVEATTGRGTQYF. The CDR3 DNA is TGCAGCGTTGAAGCTACTACAGGGAGGGGGACCCAGTACTTC. Drawing the rest from reference TRBV29-1 and TRBJ2-5, the complete variable domain is SAVISQKPSRDICQRGTSLTIQCQVDSQVTMMFWYRQQPGQSLTLIATANQGSEATYESGFVIDKFPISRPNLTFSTLTVSNMSPEDSSIYLCSVEATTGRGTQYFGPGTRLLVL.

The rearrangement links TRBV7-8 to TRBJ1-2, with 7 bases that match TRBD1. Germline V gene sequence: CDR1 SGHVS, CDR2 FQNEAQ. This CDR3 spans 17 amino acids. The trim removed 1 base at V and 4 bases at J, leaving 12 bases unmatched. CDR3 DNA sequence: TGTGCCAGCAGCTTAGAACCCCAGGGGGTACAGGTCTATGGCTACACCTTC. Protein sequence: CASSLEPQGVQVYGYTF.

V and J are TRBV28 and TRBJ1-5; 8 positions match TRBD1. V was clipped by 6 bases and J by 8 bases; unmatched bases: 6. Germline loops: CDR1 MDHEN, CDR2 SYDVKM. The CDR3 runs 13 residues. CDR3 nucleotides: TGTGCCAGCAGACAGGGGGGCGCAGAGCCCCAGCATTTT. Translating it yields CASRQGGAEPQHF.

This clone was seen only a few times. V and J are TRBV18 and TRBJ1-6, with TRBD1 as a possible D gene (6 bases). The germline V gene encodes CDR1 KGHSH and CDR2 LQKENI. With 6 bases removed from V and 5 bases from J, the gap between germline ends came to 14 bases. The CDR3 contains 15 residues. The CDR3 loop is CASSPGTPNNSPLHF. In DNA form, the CDR3 reads TGTGCCAGCTCGCCTGGGACACCCAATAATTCACCCCTCCACTTT.